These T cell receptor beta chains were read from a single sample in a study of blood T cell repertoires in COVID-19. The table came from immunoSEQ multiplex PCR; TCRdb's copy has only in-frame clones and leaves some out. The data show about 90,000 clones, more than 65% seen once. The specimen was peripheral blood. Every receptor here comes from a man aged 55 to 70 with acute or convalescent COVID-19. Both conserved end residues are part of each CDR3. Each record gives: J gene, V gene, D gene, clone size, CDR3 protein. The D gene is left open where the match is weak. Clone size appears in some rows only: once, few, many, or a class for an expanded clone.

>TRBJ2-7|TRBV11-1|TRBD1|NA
CASSRAIRDSLLEQYF
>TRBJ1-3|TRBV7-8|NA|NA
CASSSRSQIRVAGNTIYF
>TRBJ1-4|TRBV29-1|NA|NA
CSVEDGGANEKLFF
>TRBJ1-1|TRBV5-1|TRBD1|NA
CASSSTGLMNTEAFF
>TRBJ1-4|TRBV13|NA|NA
CASSQRTSVGEKLFF
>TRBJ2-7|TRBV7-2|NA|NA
CASSLKTDILPYEQYF
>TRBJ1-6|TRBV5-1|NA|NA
CASRPVGGGNSPLHF
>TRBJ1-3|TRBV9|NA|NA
CASSVDSQGTGNTIYF
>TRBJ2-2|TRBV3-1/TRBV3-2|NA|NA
CASSQAGATNTGELFF
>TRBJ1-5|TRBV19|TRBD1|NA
CASSQGQGNQPQHF
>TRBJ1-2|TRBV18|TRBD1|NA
CASSPRIDRGDGYTF
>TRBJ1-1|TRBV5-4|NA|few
CASSLGSPLVVTEAFF
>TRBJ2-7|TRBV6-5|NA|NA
CASRTGTKGEQYF
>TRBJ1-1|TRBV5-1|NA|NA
CASRTRANTEAFF
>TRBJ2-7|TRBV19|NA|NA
CASSIDLDRNYEQYF
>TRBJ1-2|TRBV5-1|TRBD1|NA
CASSLAMGQIDYGYTF
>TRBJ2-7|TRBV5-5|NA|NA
CASSLAGGSGEQYF
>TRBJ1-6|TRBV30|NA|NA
CAWSVREEGFSSYNSPLHF
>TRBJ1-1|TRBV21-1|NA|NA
CASGKQGGDPKGNTEAFF
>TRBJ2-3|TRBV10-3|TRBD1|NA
CATGQGVADTQYF
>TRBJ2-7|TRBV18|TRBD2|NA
CASSPLTSGYEQYF
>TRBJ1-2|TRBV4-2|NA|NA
CASSQEGGNYGYTF
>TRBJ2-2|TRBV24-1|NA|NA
CATSPGADTGELFF
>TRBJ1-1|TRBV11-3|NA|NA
CASSFGGATEAFF
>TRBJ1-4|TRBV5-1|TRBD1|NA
CASSLQGATNEKLFF
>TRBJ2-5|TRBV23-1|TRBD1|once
CASSPGQGAVETQYF
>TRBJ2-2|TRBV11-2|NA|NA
CASSLAGAATGELFF
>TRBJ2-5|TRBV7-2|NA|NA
CASSAQGSQETQYF
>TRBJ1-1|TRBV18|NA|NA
CASSPLGDRNTEAFF